This T cell receptor beta chain was identified during a study of cytotoxic CD8 clonotypes in ibrutinib-treated CLL. Background on the study: Among the patients, roughly ten presented as relapsed/refractory and over 14 as treatment-naive; around 18 showed unmutated IGHV. With a range of 6 to 36, the median treatment time before response samples were taken was approximately twelve months.

In the case of this clone: The antigen remains unidentified.

Germline V gene data show CDR1 as SGHTA and CDR2 as FQGNSA. The CDR3 extends over 15 amino acids. Trimming shortened V by 1 base and J by 7 bases, and 14 bases separated the two germline ends. TCRdb's copy holds only in-frame clones and misses some; the assay was immunoSEQ multiplex PCR. The sample lists roughly 250,000 clones; roughly 70% were seen once. Study-level findings and limits: The study found clonality rose at ibrutinib response, then fell toward baseline at progression. Under treatment, the uncommon public clonotypes either contracted or remained stable.

Sequences were derived from PBMCs, sampled after 24 months of ibrutinib treatment. This chain joins TRBV7-2 and TRBJ1-5; TRBD1 might be the D (5 bases). The receptor was derived from a human donor with chronic lymphocytic leukemia. CDR3 region: CASSLVMVGEQPQHF. The CDR3 nucleotides are TGTGCCAGCAGCTTAGTGATGGTGGGGGAGCAGCCCCAGCATTTT.